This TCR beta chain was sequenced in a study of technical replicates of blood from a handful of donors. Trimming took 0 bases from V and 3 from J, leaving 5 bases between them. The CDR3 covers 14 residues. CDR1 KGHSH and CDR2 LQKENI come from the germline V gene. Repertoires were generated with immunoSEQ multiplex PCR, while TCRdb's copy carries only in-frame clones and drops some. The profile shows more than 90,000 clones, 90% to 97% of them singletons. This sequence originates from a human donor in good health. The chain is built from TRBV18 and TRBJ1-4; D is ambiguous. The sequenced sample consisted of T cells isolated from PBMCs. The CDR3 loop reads CASSPPHSNEKLFF. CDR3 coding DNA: TGTGCCAGCTCACCACCCCACTCTAATGAAAAACTGTTTTTT.